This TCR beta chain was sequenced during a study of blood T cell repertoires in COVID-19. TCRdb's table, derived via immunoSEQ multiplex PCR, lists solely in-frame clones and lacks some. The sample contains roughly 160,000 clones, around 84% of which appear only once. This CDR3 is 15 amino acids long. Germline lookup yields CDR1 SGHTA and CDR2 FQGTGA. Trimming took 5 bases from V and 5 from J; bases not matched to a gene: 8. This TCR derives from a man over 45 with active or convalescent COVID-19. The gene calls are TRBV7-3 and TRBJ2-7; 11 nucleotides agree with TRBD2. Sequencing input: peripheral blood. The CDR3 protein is CASSPHSGGAHEQYF. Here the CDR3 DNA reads TGTGCCAGCAGCCCCCATAGCGGGGGGGCCCACGAGCAGTACTTC. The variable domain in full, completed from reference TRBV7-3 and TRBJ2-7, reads GAGVSQTPSNKVTEKGKYVELRCDPISGHTALYWYRQSLGQGPEFLIYFQGTGAADDSGLPNDRFFAVRPEGSVSTLKIQRTERGDSAVYLCASSPHSGGAHEQYFGPGTRLTVT.